This TCR beta chain was identified during a study of blood T cell repertoires in COVID-19. Across the whole study: T cells, B-cell-depleted T cells, or PBMCs supplied cDNA or gDNA.

The data were produced by immunoSEQ multiplex PCR, yet TCRdb's version contains in-frame clones alone and is incomplete. This sample has approximately 68,000 clones, with 80% to 85% found just once. The germline V gene has CDR1 LGHDT and CDR2 YNNKEL (reference sequence). Trimming took 4 bases from V and 5 from J, leaving 12 bases between them. The CDR3 length is 15 residues. The sample taken for sequencing was peripheral blood. The V and J genes are TRBV3-1 (or the pseudogene TRBV3-2) and TRBJ1-6; D may be TRBD1 (5 bases). This clonotype was obtained from a human donor in a cohort sampled during active COVID-19. The CDR3 region has the DNA TGTGCCAGCAGCCTAGCGGACACGGATAATTCACCCCTCCACTTT. Its translation is CASSLADTDNSPLHF.